Each of the 10 T cell receptor beta chains below was sequenced from the same sample in a study of response to subunit inactivated influenza vaccine. TCRdb used MiXCR to reprocess the RT-PCR reads, holding one entry per CDR3 protein. In the table there are 500,000 to 600,000 distinct CDR3 sequences, about 11% of which are singletons. The data were also submitted as part of a second study, on T cells expressing NK-cell markers. That study adds: Making the TCR beta cDNA relied on 5'RACE template switching with UMIs.

Sequenced here: PBMCs from blood, sampled on the day of vaccination. The receptors were sampled from a man aged 45-65 years who received an inactivated influenza vaccine.

The rearrangement joins TRBV20-1 to TRBJ2-3; TRBD2 matches 7 bases. Trimming at V came to 1 base and at J to 2 bases, leaving 6 bases not matched to a gene. The CDR3 is 15 amino acids. Germline CDR1 reads DFQATT; CDR2 reads SNEGSKA (reference sequence). The CDR3 bases are TGCAGTGCTAGAGCGTTGCGGGAGCACACAGATACGCAGTATTTT. Translated, it gives CSARALREHTDTQYF.

The rearrangement links TRBV5-1 to TRBJ1-2, with D maybe TRBD1 (5 bases). CDR3 length: 14 residues. The V gene lost 3 bases and the J gene lost 0 bases, with 9 bases spanning the gap. Germline CDR1 SGHRS, CDR2 YFSETQ. This CDR3 reads CASSSATANYGYTF. CDR3 sequence (DNA): TGCGCCAGCAGCTCGGCGACAGCTAACTATGGCTACACCTTC.

This clonotype has just a few counts. V and J are TRBV5-6 and TRBJ2-1; TRBD2 is a possible D gene (5 bases). The CDR3 sequence is 15 residues long. With 0 bases removed from V and 4 bases from J, the gap between germline ends came to 11 bases. Germline CDR1 SGHDT, CDR2 YYEEEE. This chain's CDR3 is CASSLVLAIYNEQFF. Written as DNA, the CDR3 is TGTGCCAGCAGCTTGGTCCTAGCTATTTACAATGAGCAGTTCTTC.

This clonotype was recorded a few times. Here the CDR3 reads CASSILGMGEQYF. CDR3 DNA: TGCGCCAGCAGTATCCTGGGGATGGGCGAGCAGTACTTC. The gene calls are TRBV5-1 and TRBJ2-7; D is ambiguous. This CDR3 contains 13 residues. Germline V gene lookup returns CDR1 SGHRS and CDR2 YFSETQ. With 5 bases removed from V and 6 bases from J, the gap between germline ends came to 15 bases.

This clonotype was seen a few times. The chain combines TRBV5-1 with TRBJ2-6, with 7 nucleotides matching TRBD2. V trimming: 4 bases; J trimming: 1 base; junction bases outside the gene matches: 5. Germline assignment: CDR1 SGHRS and CDR2 YFSETQ. The CDR3 is 16 amino acids. DNA for the CDR3: TGCGCCAGCAGCCCCGGGGGACTATCTGGGGCCAACGTCCTGACTTTC. It translates to CASSPGGLSGANVLTF.

The chain employs TRBV12-3 or TRBV12-4 and TRBJ2-7; tentatively, D is TRBD2 (5 bases). The CDR3 spans 13 residues. Trimming left V 6 bases short and J 5 bases short, with 14 bases between. CDR3 loop: CASRRTSFHEQYF. Here the CDR3 DNA reads TGTGCCAGCAGGCGTACTAGTTTCCACGAGCAGTACTTC.

The chain carries TRBV20-1 and TRBJ2-5, with unresolved D. Germline V gives CDR1 DFQATT, CDR2 SNEGSKA (reference sequence). The CDR3 sequence is 13 residues long. The V gene lost 0 bases and the J gene lost 3 bases, with 8 bases spanning the gap. CDR3 sequence reads: CSARDALKETQYF. DNA of the CDR3: TGCAGTGCTAGAGACGCCTTAAAAGAGACCCAGTACTTC.

This clonotype was detected ten times or more. Written as DNA, the CDR3 is TGTGCCACCGGACGGAGCGGGAGCAACACCGGGGAGCTGTTTTTT. Translated: CATGRSGSNTGELFF. V and J are TRBV28 and TRBJ2-2; TRBD2 aligns across 8 bases. V was pared by 10 bases and J by 2 bases, with 9 bases of the junction left unmatched. The CDR3 spans 15 residues. CDR1 MDHEN and CDR2 SYDVKM come from the germline V gene. The full variable domain, completed using reference TRBV28 and TRBJ2-2, is DVKVTQSSRYLVKRTGEKVFLECVQDMDHENMFWYRQDPGLGLRLIYFSYDVKMKEKGDIPEGYSVSREKKERFSLILESASTNQTSMYLCATGRSGSNTGELFFGEGSRLTVL.

This clonotype has ten or more counts. V and J are TRBV11-3 and TRBJ2-1; D may be TRBD1 or TRBD2 (5 bases each). This CDR3 comprises 15 residues. Trimming cost V 5 bases and J 0 bases, with 11 bases left between them. In germline, CDR1 is SGHNT, CDR2 YENEEA. The CDR3 coding sequence is TGTGCCAGCAGCCCGGGACGTAGCTCCTACAATGAGCAGTTCTTC. It encodes CASSPGRSSYNEQFF.

This clonotype was recorded many times. This sequence joins TRBV2 and TRBJ2-4; maybe TRBD2 (6 bases). The CDR3 has 13 residues. Germline CDR1 and CDR2: SNHLY and FYNNEI. The V gene lost 4 bases and the J gene lost 7 bases, with 11 bases spanning the gap. CDR3 sequence reads: CASSAGERNIQYF. The CDR3, as DNA: TGTGCCAGCAGTGCGGGGGAAAGGAACATTCAGTACTTC.